The TCR beta chain described here comes from a study of T cells in Graves' hyperthyroidism and ophthalmopathy. Study findings and constraints: The model made its ophthalmopathy prediction, and onset followed a median 6.5 months later.

This clonotype was counted many times. Its target is not known. Amplified TCR beta CDR3 regions came from RNA transcripts. HTBI primers drove first-round RT-PCR of the TCR CDR3. TCRdb re-derived calls from the multiplex PCR reads in MiXCR, one entry per CDR3 protein. The profile shows around 300,000 distinct CDR3 sequences, roughly 13% of them singletons. A patient was excluded if there was uncontrolled infection, other autoimmune disease, pregnancy or lactation. This clonotype was sampled from a woman between 35 and 50 years old with Graves' ophthalmopathy. Sequencing was carried out using blood.

The CDR3 sequence: CASSFPLEQFF. CDR3 nucleotides: TGTGCCAGCAGCTTCCCTCTTGAGCAGTTCTTC. The chain has TRBV7-9 and TRBJ2-1; D unresolved. The CDR3 is 11 residues long. Deletions cut 3 bases from V and 9 bases from J, with 6 bases between. Germline V CDR1 and CDR2: SEHNR, FQNEAQ (reference sequence).